This entry lists 25 T cell receptor beta chains sequenced from one sample in a study of cytomegalovirus exposure and HLA in healthy donors. The data were produced by immunoSEQ multiplex PCR, yet TCRdb's version contains in-frame clones alone and is incomplete. Of about 330,000 clones in the sample, about nine tenths were seen once. Sequenced sample: PBMCs. The receptors derive from a woman under 30 in good health and CMV-seronegative.

As DNA, the CDR3 is TGTGCCAGCAGTTACGCTCGGTTTCAGCCCCAGCATTTT. Translation gives CASSYARFQPQHF. The chain employs TRBV6-5 and TRBJ1-5, with unresolved D. The CDR3 extends over 13 amino acids. The germline V gene has CDR1 MNHEY and CDR2 SVGAGI. Trimming cost V 2 bases and J 6 bases, with 8 bases left between them.

The J gene is TRBJ1-1, the V gene TRBV6-5, with 7 positions matching TRBD1. The CDR3 has 12 amino acids. Germline CDR1 is MNHEY and CDR2 is SVGAGI. V lost 6 bases and J lost 4; bases outside the gene matches: 2. The CDR3 DNA reads as TGTGCCAGCAGGAGGGGGCCCACTGAAGCTTTCTTT. Its protein is CASRRGPTEAFF.

CDR3 nucleotides: TGTGCCAGCAGCTTAGCGGGGACTAGCGGGACCTACAATGAGCAGTTCTTC. Its translation: CASSLAGTSGTYNEQFF. The chain uses TRBV7-9 and TRBJ2-1; 13 nucleotides align to TRBD2. This CDR3 is built from 17 residues. Germline CDR1 SEHNR, CDR2 FQNEAQ (reference sequence). The trim removed 0 bases at V and 2 bases at J, leaving 1 base unmatched.

The chain is built from TRBV29-1 and TRBJ2-3, with 13 bases aligning to TRBD2. Trimming removed 6 bases from V and 1 base from J; junction bases left unmatched: 4. This CDR3 is 15 amino acids long. Germline assignment: CDR1 SQVTM and CDR2 ANQGSEA. CDR3 region: CSVILAGGRTDTQYF. Here the CDR3 DNA reads TGCAGCGTAATACTAGCGGGAGGGCGCACAGATACGCAGTATTTT.

This clone was seen more than once but under ten times. At the DNA level, this CDR3 is encoded by other sequences in the same sample as well. The chain employs TRBV5-1 and TRBJ2-3; no firm D call. From germline, CDR1 is SGHRS and CDR2 YFSETQ. Trimming took off 0 bases at V and 5 bases at J, with 4 bases between the two ends. The CDR3 runs to 12 residues. The DNA of the CDR3 is TGCGCCAGCAGCTTGGCCTTAGATACGCAGTATTTT. Protein product: CASSLALDTQYF.

This clone has a handful of counts. The genes are TRBV6-5 and TRBJ1-5; D gene unclear. CDR3 length: 13 amino acids. V dropped 5 bases and J dropped 0 bases, with 5 bases sitting between them. Germline CDR1 and CDR2: MNHEY and SVGAGI. Here the CDR3 reads CASSRYSNQPQHF. CDR3 in DNA: TGTGCCAGCAGTCGTTATAGCAATCAGCCCCAGCATTTT.

The J gene is TRBJ2-7, the V gene TRBV27; D remains unclear. The CDR3 is 13 residues long. The germline gives CDR1 MNHEY, CDR2 SMNVEV (reference sequence). V was cut by 2 bases and J by 6 bases, with 11 bases left in between. CDR3 protein: CASSLTIAREQYF. For the CDR3, the DNA is TGTGCCAGCAGTTTAACTATCGCGCGCGAGCAGTACTTC.

The V and J genes are TRBV12-5 and TRBJ1-2, with TRBD1 matching 10 bases. The CDR3 is made up of 13 amino acids. J was trimmed by 4 bases and V by 4 bases; bases with no gene match: 0. The germline V gene has CDR1 LGHNT and CDR2 FRNRAP. The CDR3 DNA reads TGTGCTAGTGGTTGGACAGGGGGCTATGGCTACACCTTC. It yields the protein CASGWTGGYGYTF.

This clone appeared once. The genes are TRBV6-5 and TRBJ1-3; D call uncertain. CDR1 and CDR2 (germline): MNHEY, SVGAGI. V lost 2 bases to trimming and J lost 7 bases, with 12 bases between them. The CDR3 spans 14 residues. CDR3 amino acids: CASSYGQVSNTIYF. The CDR3 DNA sequence: TGTGCCAGCAGTTACGGGCAGGTATCGAACACCATATATTTT.

This chain uses TRBV5-1 with TRBJ1-1, with D possibly TRBD1 on 6 matching bases. From germline, CDR1 is SGHRS and CDR2 YFSETQ. The CDR3 has 15 residues. Deletions cut 5 bases from V and 4 bases from J, with 18 bases between. The CDR3 reads CASRRGAGSSTEAFF. The CDR3 DNA follows: TGCGCCAGCAGACGGGGGGCAGGGTCGAGCACTGAAGCTTTCTTT. Complete variable domain (other parts from reference TRBV5-1 and TRBJ1-1): KAGVTQTPRYLIKTRGQQVTLSCSPISGHRSVSWYQQTPGQGLQFLFEYFSETQRNKGNFPGRFSGRQFSNSRSEMNVSTLELGDSALYLCASRRGAGSSTEAFFGQGTRLTVV.

Only one count was recorded for this clone. The chain employs TRBV5-1 and TRBJ2-2; 9 nucleotides line up with TRBD1. This CDR3 is 14 amino acids long. Germline trimming cut 3 bases from V and 4 bases from J; bases unmatched to any gene: 1. Germline assignment: CDR1 SGHRS and CDR2 YFSETQ. In DNA, the CDR3 is TGCGCCAGCAGCTGGGACAGGGCCACCGGGGAGCTGTTTTTT. This translates into CASSWDRATGELFF.

The CDR3 region is CASSLAPRDTQYF. The CDR3 coding sequence is TGCGCCAGCAGCTTGGCCCCTCGAGATACGCAGTATTTT. This chain connects TRBV5-1 to TRBJ2-3; D is undetermined. CDR3 length: 13 residues. The V end was cut by 0 bases, the J end by 5 bases, with 7 bases between. CDR1 is SGHRS, CDR2 YFSETQ, per germline.

This clone has a single count. The gene calls are TRBV25-1 and TRBJ2-7; D is ambiguous. The length of the CDR3 is 12 residues. Germline assignment: CDR1 MGHDK and CDR2 SYGVNS. The CDR3 nucleotides read TGTGTAACCGGGTCCTACGGCTACGAGCAGTACTTC. Its translation: CVTGSYGYEQYF.

V usage is TRBV23-1 and J usage is TRBJ2-7, with a possible D match to TRBD2 (6 bases). TRBV23-1 is known as an ORF, though its function is uncertain. Between the trimmed V and J ends, which lost 2 bases and 4 bases, there was a span of 18 bases. The CDR3 is 16 residues long. The CDR3: CASSQDETGGLYEQYF. CDR3 nucleotide sequence: TGCGCCAGCAGTCAAGACGAGACGGGCGGACTATACGAGCAGTACTTC.

The chain uses TRBV7-8 and TRBJ2-1; TRBD1 is a possible D gene (7 bases). The CDR3 loop spans 11 amino acids. Trimming pared 6 bases from V and 14 bases from J, leaving 14 bases between. In germline, CDR1 is SGHVS, CDR2 FQNEAQ. The CDR3 reads CASSPGGLEFF. The CDR3 DNA reads as TGTGCCAGCAGTCCAGGGGGACTGGAGTTCTTC.

The chain links TRBV15 to TRBJ2-2, with 8 bases lining up with TRBD2. This CDR3 spans 18 amino acids. Germline values: CDR1 LNHNV, CDR2 YYDKDF (reference sequence). V lost 1 base to trimming and J lost 3 bases; unmatched junction nucleotides: 10. The CDR3 DNA follows: TGTGCCACCAGCAGAGTCGGAGGCAGCGGGAGATACACCGGGGAGCTGTTTTTT. Amino acid sequence: CATSRVGGSGRYTGELFF.

The gene calls are TRBV5-1 and TRBJ2-5, with a weak D call TRBD1 (5 bases). This CDR3 contains 14 residues. Germline V CDR1 and CDR2: SGHRS, YFSETQ. V lost 4 bases and J 3 bases, leaving 13 bases between the germline ends. The CDR3 region has the DNA TGCGCCAGCAGCCCGATGACAGAAGAAGAGACCCAGTACTTC. Translating gives CASSPMTEEETQYF. Variable domain in full (rest from reference TRBV5-1 and TRBJ2-5): KAGVTQTPRYLIKTRGQQVTLSCSPISGHRSVSWYQQTPGQGLQFLFEYFSETQRNKGNFPGRFSGRQFSNSRSEMNVSTLELGDSALYLCASSPMTEEETQYFGPGTRLLVL.

This clone was picked up one time. The chain links TRBV7-2 to TRBJ1-1; D is possibly TRBD1 (5 bases). Germline CDR1 is SGHTA and CDR2 is FQGNSA. The CDR3 contains 15 residues. V was pared by 7 bases and J by 7 bases, with 22 bases between. Here the CDR3 DNA reads TGTGCCAGCACCCCCGGATGGGGGGTATCGGTTGAAGCTTTCTTT. As protein: CASTPGWGVSVEAFF.

The chain employs TRBV12-5 and TRBJ2-3; D is possibly TRBD1 (5 bases). The V end lost 6 bases, the J end lost 5 bases, and 12 bases lay between the germline ends. The V gene's germline CDR1 is LGHNT and CDR2 FRNRAP. The CDR3 consists of 13 residues. The CDR3 loop is CASGASGIDTQYF. The CDR3 bases are TGTGCTAGTGGAGCCTCAGGGATAGATACGCAGTATTTT.

The chain is built from TRBV2 and TRBJ2-1; 7 nucleotides match TRBD2. CDR1 and CDR2 (germline): SNHLY, FYNNEI. The CDR3 has 13 residues. V was pared by 7 bases and J by 4 bases, with 4 bases of the junction left unmatched. CDR3 in DNA: TGTGCCAGCACCCTAGCGGAATACAATGAGCAGTTCTTC. It specifies CASTLAEYNEQFF.

V and J are TRBV7-9 and TRBJ1-1; weak D call: TRBD1 (5 bases). The germline V gene encodes CDR1 SEHNR and CDR2 FQNEAQ (reference sequence). V was shortened by 5 bases and J by 4 bases, with 14 bases between the two germline ends. The CDR3 covers 14 residues. CDR3 region: CASSLTAGPTEAFF. The CDR3 DNA sequence: TGTGCCAGCAGCCTAACCGCAGGGCCCACTGAAGCTTTCTTT.

The rearrangement uses TRBV7-8 and TRBJ2-7, with no clear D. From germline, CDR1 is SGHVS and CDR2 FQNEAQ. CDR3 length: 15 residues. Trimming removed 1 base from V and 1 base from J, with 11 bases in between. The CDR3 coding sequence is TGTGCCAGCAGCTTAGGGAGCTCTAGTTCCTACGAGCAGTACTTC. Translating it yields CASSLGSSSSYEQYF.

The J gene is TRBJ2-1, the V gene TRBV9; TRBD2 is a possible D gene (5 bases). The germline V gene encodes CDR1 SGDLS and CDR2 YYNGEE. The V end lost 4 bases, the J end lost 1 base, and 27 bases lay between the germline ends. This CDR3 spans 20 amino acids. The CDR3 sequence is CASSPHGGVAYQRSYNEQFF. The CDR3 bases are TGTGCCAGCAGCCCCCACGGTGGGGTAGCGTATCAAAGATCCTACAATGAGCAGTTCTTC. Based on the CDR3 plus reference TRBV9 and TRBJ2-1, the full variable domain is DSGVTQTPKHLITATGQRVTLRCSPRSGDLSVYWYQQSLDQGLQFLIQYYNGEERAKGNILERFSAQQFPDLHSELNLSSLELGDSALYFCASSPHGGVAYQRSYNEQFFGPGTRLTVL.

The J gene is TRBJ1-4, the V gene TRBV29-1, with D possibly matching TRBD1 (6 bases). The CDR3 extends over 11 amino acids. In germline, CDR1 is SQVTM, CDR2 ANQGSEA. The V end was cut by 7 bases, the J end by 8 bases, with 11 bases between. The CDR3: CSAWDTEKLFF. DNA of the CDR3: TGCAGCGCCTGGGACACCGAAAAACTGTTTTTT.

CDR3 bases: TGCGCCAGCAGCCAGGGCCCAGAAGCCGGGGAGCTGTTTTTT. Its translation: CASSQGPEAGELFF. The chain links TRBV4-3 to TRBJ2-2; D remains unclear. CDR1 and CDR2 (germline): LGHNA, YSLEER. V was shortened by 3 bases and J by 6 bases, with 11 bases between the two germline ends. The CDR3 is 14 amino acids.